This TCR beta chain was identified in a study of blood T cell repertoires in COVID-19. Study at large: Sites across the United States, Italy and Spain contributed samples from acute and convalescent COVID-19. Sample material is recorded as cDNA or gDNA derived from T cells, B-cell-depleted T cells, or PBMCs.

The germline CDR1 and CDR2 sequences are SGHDN and FVKESK. CDR3 length: 15 amino acids. J was trimmed by 4 bases and V by 3 bases; bases with no gene match: 3. Authors' processing steps: Amplification with reference gene primers provided the estimates of nucleated cell counts. Sequenced by immunoSEQ multiplex PCR; TCRdb stores in-frame clones only, minus some. V and J calls plus clone size are reproduced from that table; the DNA served to infer D and trimming. The table shows around 100,000 clones, with approximately 84% occurring only once. J is TRBJ1-6 and V is TRBV14; 7 nucleotides line up with TRBD1. The origin of this receptor is a man aged 40-49 years with acute or convalescent COVID-19. The sequencing input was peripheral blood. The CDR3 is CASSHGTAYNSPLHF. For the CDR3, the DNA is TGTGCCAGCAGCCATGGGACAGCTTATAATTCACCCCTCCACTTT.